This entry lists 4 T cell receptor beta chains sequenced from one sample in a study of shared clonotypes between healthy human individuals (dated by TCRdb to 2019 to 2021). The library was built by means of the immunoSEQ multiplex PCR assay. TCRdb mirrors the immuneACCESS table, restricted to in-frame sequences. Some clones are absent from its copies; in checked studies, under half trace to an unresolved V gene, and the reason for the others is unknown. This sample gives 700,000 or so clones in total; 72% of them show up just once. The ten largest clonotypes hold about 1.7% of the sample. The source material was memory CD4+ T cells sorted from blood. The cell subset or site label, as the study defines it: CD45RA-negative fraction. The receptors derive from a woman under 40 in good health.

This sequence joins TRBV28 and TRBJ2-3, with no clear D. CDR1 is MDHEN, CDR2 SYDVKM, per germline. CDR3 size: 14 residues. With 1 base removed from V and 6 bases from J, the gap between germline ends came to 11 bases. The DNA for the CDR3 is TGTGCCAGCAGTTTATACTCGCGGCGGGATACGCAGTATTTT. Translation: CASSLYSRRDTQYF. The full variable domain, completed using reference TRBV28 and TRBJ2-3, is DVKVTQSSRYLVKRTGEKVFLECVQDMDHENMFWYRQDPGLGLRLIYFSYDVKMKEKGDIPEGYSVSREKKERFSLILESASTNQTSMYLCASSLYSRRDTQYFGPGTRLTVL.

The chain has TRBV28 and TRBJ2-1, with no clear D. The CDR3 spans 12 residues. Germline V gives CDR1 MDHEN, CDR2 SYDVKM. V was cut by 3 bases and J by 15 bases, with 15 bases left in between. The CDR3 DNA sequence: TGTGCCAGCAGTTTGGATATCACCAGCCCGTTCTTC. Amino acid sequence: CASSLDITSPFF.

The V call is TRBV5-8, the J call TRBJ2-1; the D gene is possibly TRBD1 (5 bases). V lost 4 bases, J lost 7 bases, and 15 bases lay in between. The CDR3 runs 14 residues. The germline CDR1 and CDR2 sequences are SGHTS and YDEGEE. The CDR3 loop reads CASSADKWKNEQFF. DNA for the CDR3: TGTGCCAGCAGCGCGGACAAATGGAAGAATGAGCAGTTCTTC.

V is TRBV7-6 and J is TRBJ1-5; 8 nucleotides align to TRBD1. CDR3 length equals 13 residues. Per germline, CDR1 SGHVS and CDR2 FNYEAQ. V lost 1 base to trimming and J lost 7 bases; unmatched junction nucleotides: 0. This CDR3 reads CASSLGTGQPQHF. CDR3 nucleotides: TGTGCCAGCAGCTTAGGGACAGGGCAGCCCCAGCATTTT.